This TCR beta chain was sequenced for a study of blood T cell repertoires in COVID-19. The germline gives CDR1 SGHRS, CDR2 YFSETQ. The CDR3 loop spans 14 amino acids. V shed 4 bases and J shed 0 bases, with 8 bases lying between them. Original processing methods: Amplification of reference gene primers provided the estimated nucleated cell counts. Using immunoSEQ multiplex PCR, the repertoire was profiled, and TCRdb retains in-frame clones only, with some absent. The D gene and trimming were derived from the DNA, and the V and J assignments and clone size from that table. The sample contains over 150,000 clones, around 83% of which appear only once.

This TCR was recovered from a woman aged 60-75 years with COVID-19, enrolled during active disease. The chain recombines TRBV5-1 with TRBJ2-1; D ambiguous. Source material: peripheral blood. The CDR3 spells CASSMSSSYNEQFF. DNA of the CDR3: TGCGCCAGCAGCATGAGTTCCTCCTACAATGAGCAGTTCTTC.